The 18 T cell receptor beta chains in this list originate from one sample, sequenced in a study of T cells after yellow fever vaccination (dated by TCRdb to the late 2010s). In the paper's terms, the treatment or condition label means: live attenuated yellow fever vaccine strain. The library was obtained by 5' RACE. The instrument given in TCRdb is Illumina NovaSeq 6000. The raw public data were reprocessed by TCRdb itself: fastp quality trimming at Q25, MiXCR clonotype calling, in-frame beta chains only. For every CDR3 protein sequence, its rows merge into one entry that carries the most common genes and DNA. This sample holds some 160,000 distinct CDR3 sequences; around 8.5% were observed only once. Of the sample, about a third is held by the ten largest clones. This specimen was CD8+ T cells sorted from PBMCs, taken 45 days after the yellow fever booster vaccination. These receptors were obtained from a man younger than 35 who received the YFV17D yellow fever vaccine.

This CDR3 is CASSYPWDIRYTEAFF. The CDR3 DNA sequence: TGTGCCAGCAGCTACCCCTGGGACATACGGTACACTGAAGCTTTCTTT. The genes are TRBV7-3 and TRBJ1-1; possibly TRBD1 for D (6 bases). Looked up from germline, CDR1 is SGHTA and CDR2 is FQGTGA. The CDR3 is made up of 16 amino acids. Trimming removed 4 bases at V and 3 bases at J, with 18 bases between.

The CDR3 loop reads CASSVAGNGANVLTF. Here the CDR3 DNA reads TGTGCCAGCAGCGTAGCGGGGAATGGGGCCAACGTCCTGACTTTC. The rearrangement joins TRBV9 to TRBJ2-6; perhaps TRBD2 as D (5 bases). V dropped 0 bases and J dropped 3 bases, with 7 bases sitting between them. The CDR3 loop spans 15 amino acids. Germline-derived CDR1 and CDR2 are SGDLS and YYNGEE.

This rearrangement joins TRBV12-3 or TRBV12-4 to TRBJ2-1, with D tentatively TRBD1 or TRBD2 (5 bases each). The CDR3 covers 15 residues. Trimming cost V 7 bases and J 4 bases, with 17 bases left between them. The CDR3 DNA reads as TGTGCCAGCACCATGGGGGACGGGCGTTACAATGAGCAGTTCTTC. Translated: CASTMGDGRYNEQFF.

In this sample, this clonotype turned up many times. The chain couples TRBV12-5 to TRBJ2-1; 10 bases match TRBD1. Germline lookup yields CDR1 LGHNT and CDR2 FRNRAP. CDR3 length equals 15 residues. Germline trimming cut 5 bases from V and 9 bases from J; bases unmatched to any gene: 10. CDR3 amino acids: CASGPSGTGVIEQFF. The CDR3 coding sequence is TGTGCTAGTGGTCCCTCCGGGACAGGGGTGATTGAGCAGTTCTTC.

The V call is TRBV2, the J call TRBJ1-4; D remains ambiguous. This CDR3 contains 14 residues. Between the trimmed V and J ends, which lost 2 bases and 3 bases, there was a span of 7 bases. Germline assignment: CDR1 SNHLY and CDR2 FYNNEI. This CDR3 is CASSETRPNEKLFF. In DNA, the CDR3 is TGTGCCAGCAGTGAAACCCGGCCTAATGAAAAACTGTTTTTT.

This clonotype was seen many times. The chain links TRBV7-2 to TRBJ2-7; 7 bases align to TRBD2. The J segment lost 4 bases and the V segment lost 2 bases, leaving 2 bases of the junction unmatched. This CDR3 region has 13 residues. Per germline, CDR1 SGHTA and CDR2 FQGNSA. CDR3 DNA sequence: TGTGCCAGCAGCTTATTGGGGGGGTACGAGCAGTACGTC. This translates into CASSLLGGYEQYV.

This clonotype was observed a handful of times. The rearrangement links TRBV2 to TRBJ2-1, with D unclear. Deletions cut 11 bases from V and 3 bases from J, with 8 bases between. Germline CDR1 is SNHLY and CDR2 is FYNNEI. The CDR3 covers 11 residues. DNA for the CDR3: TGTGCCGCGAACAGCTACAATGAGCAGTTCTTC. Its protein product is CAANSYNEQFF.

DNA for the CDR3: TGTGCCAGTAACAGGGGGCCCGGGGCCAACGTCCTGACTTTC. This translates into CASNRGPGANVLTF. J is TRBJ2-6 and V is TRBV19; 9 bases match TRBD1. CDR3 length: 14 residues. Germline CDR1 reads LNHDA; CDR2 reads SQIVND (reference sequence). J lost 4 bases, V lost 7 bases, and 2 bases had no gene match.

The CDR3: CASTDGGWGTEAFF. The DNA of the CDR3 is TGTGCCAGCACCGACGGGGGTTGGGGCACTGAAGCTTTCTTT. The chain joins TRBV6-2 or TRBV6-3 to TRBJ1-1, with a weak D call TRBD1 (5 bases). Trimming took 7 bases from V and 4 from J, leaving 16 bases between them. CDR3 length equals 14 residues. The germline gives CDR1 MNHEY, CDR2 SVGEGT.

The V gene is TRBV5-1, the J gene TRBJ1-4; D call uncertain. Germline V CDR1 and CDR2: SGHRS, YFSETQ. Deletions cut 0 bases from V and 0 bases from J, with 9 bases between. The CDR3 spans 16 residues. CDR3 sequence (DNA): TGCGCCAGCAGCTTGGAGGGTATTTCAACTAATGAAAAACTGTTTTTT. Translating gives CASSLEGISTNEKLFF.

This clonotype was seen more than once but under ten times. V usage is TRBV7-9 and J usage is TRBJ2-5; D is ambiguous. The CDR3 sequence is 14 residues long. Per the germline V gene, CDR1 is SEHNR and CDR2 is FQNEAQ (reference sequence). The V gene lost 4 bases and the J gene lost 0 bases, with 9 bases spanning the gap. CDR3 in DNA: TGTGCCAGCAGCTCCACGAGAGACCAAGAGACCCAGTACTTC. Translated, it gives CASSSTRDQETQYF.

This clonotype turned up a few times. This sequence joins TRBV20-1 and TRBJ2-7; D is unresolved. V dropped 1 base and J dropped 9 bases, with 13 bases sitting between them. This CDR3 region has 12 residues. Germline V gene lookup returns CDR1 DFQATT and CDR2 SNEGSKA (reference sequence). DNA for the CDR3: TGCAGTGCTAGAGTTGCGGATCCTGTGCAGTACGTC. Residues: CSARVADPVQYV.

This clonotype was picked up a small number of times. The chain has TRBV27 and TRBJ1-1; no firm D call. The CDR3 has 13 amino acids. V lost 2 bases and J 7 bases, leaving 11 bases between the germline ends. Germline V gene lookup returns CDR1 MNHEY and CDR2 SMNVEV (reference sequence). The CDR3 loop reads CASSLRPTLEAFF. The DNA for the CDR3 is TGTGCCAGCAGTTTACGGCCTACGCTTGAAGCTTTCTTT.

This clonotype was observed a few times. The chain joins TRBV6-5 to TRBJ2-1; a possible D gene is TRBD2 (5 bases). V was cut by 0 bases and J by 0 bases, with 9 bases left in between. The length of the CDR3 is 16 residues. Germline CDR1 is MNHEY and CDR2 is SVGAGI. CDR3 in DNA: TGTGCCAGCAGTTACTCGAGGGAGAGCTCCTACAATGAGCAGTTCTTC. Encoded protein: CASSYSRESSYNEQFF.

Many counts were recorded for this clonotype. The chain employs TRBV7-9 and TRBJ2-5; no clear D. Trimming removed 3 bases from V and 3 bases from J, with 8 bases in between. CDR1 is SEHNR and CDR2 is FQNEAQ in the germline V gene (reference sequence). The length of the CDR3 is 13 residues. CDR3 nucleotide sequence: TGTGCCAGCAGCTTTGCCTCCAAAGAGACCCAGTACTTC. It encodes CASSFASKETQYF.

This clonotype appeared a few times. The rearrangement links TRBV29-1 to TRBJ2-7; no clear D. The CDR3 covers 13 residues. Germline V gives CDR1 SQVTM, CDR2 ANQGSEA. V was clipped by 4 bases and J by 3 bases, with 13 bases between them. CDR3: CSVVGPLGYEQYF. The CDR3 bases are TGCAGCGTTGTTGGACCCCTGGGCTACGAGCAGTACTTC.

The chain couples TRBV2 to TRBJ2-1; 14 bases are a match to TRBD2. Per the germline V gene, CDR1 is SNHLY and CDR2 is FYNNEI. The CDR3 runs to 17 residues. The V and J ends lost 4 bases and 8 bases, in that order; junction bases with no gene match: 10. Here the CDR3 reads CASSGGLAGAGWDEQFF. CDR3 coding DNA: TGTGCCAGCAGTGGGGGACTAGCGGGGGCCGGGTGGGATGAGCAGTTCTTC.

This clonotype came up a few times. The chain has TRBV7-8 and TRBJ1-3; a possible D gene is TRBD1 (5 bases). V was trimmed by 5 bases and J by 2 bases, leaving 10 bases between them. There are 14 residues in the CDR3. Germline V CDR1 and CDR2: SGHVS, FQNEAQ. As DNA, the CDR3 is TGTGCCAGCAGCCCAGGGAGCGCTGGAAACACCATATATTTT. It codes for CASSPGSAGNTIYF.